The 5 T cell receptor beta chains below come from one sample, sequenced in a study of cytomegalovirus exposure and HLA in healthy donors. The PCR had 60 Vbeta and 13 Jbeta primers. Clones were read by immunoSEQ multiplex PCR, and TCRdb kept only the in-frame ones, dropping some. The table includes under 250,000 clones, 82% detected once. The specimen was PBMCs. These TCRs come from a man aged 40-55 years in good health and CMV-seropositive.

The genes are TRBV4-1 and TRBJ1-1; D remains unclear. Germline values: CDR1 MGHRA, CDR2 YSYEKL. Trimming shortened V by 4 bases and J by 5 bases, and 8 bases separated the two germline ends. The CDR3 is 12 residues long. The CDR3 DNA follows: TGCGCCAGCAGCCGAGGTGGAACTGAAGCTTTCTTT. It codes for CASSRGGTEAFF.

The chain has TRBV11-2 and TRBJ2-6; TRBD2 matches at 11 bases. V gave up 3 bases and J gave up 2 bases; unmatched junction bases: 6. CDR1 SGHAT and CDR2 FQNNGV come from the germline V gene. The CDR3 totals 18 residues. In DNA, the CDR3 is TGTGCCAGCAGCTTTTTAGCGGGAGGGGTAACTGGGGCCAACGTCCTGACTTTC. Its protein product is CASSFLAGGVTGANVLTF.

The genes are TRBV5-1 and TRBJ2-7, with TRBD1 matching over 7 bases. The CDR3 length is 14 residues. After removal of 4 bases from V and 1 base from J, the junction contained 5 bases not matched to a gene. The germline V gene has CDR1 SGHRS and CDR2 YFSETQ. CDR3 sequence (DNA): TGCGCCAGCAGCCCCCGGGACAGTTCCTACGAGCAGTACTTC. Translating gives CASSPRDSSYEQYF.

This sequence joins TRBV6-1 and TRBJ2-7, with 7 nucleotides matching TRBD1. V dropped 2 bases and J dropped 6; count of bases not matched to a gene: 1. The germline CDR1 and CDR2 sequences are MNHNS and SASEGT. The CDR3 is 12 residues long. The CDR3 sequence: CASSEQGVEQYF. The CDR3 DNA reads TGTGCCAGCAGTGAACAGGGGGTCGAGCAGTACTTC.

This clone was counted only a few times. J is TRBJ2-3 and V is TRBV7-3; TRBD2 agrees at 12 bases. V lost 5 bases and J lost 3; bases outside the gene matches: 3. Germline-derived CDR1 and CDR2 are SGHTA and FQGTGA. This CDR3 has 15 amino acids. As DNA, the CDR3 is TGTGCCAGCAGCAAGACTAGCGGGAGAACAGATACGCAGTATTTT. As protein: CASSKTSGRTDTQYF.